This T cell receptor (beta chain) was recorded in a study of cytomegalovirus exposure and HLA in healthy donors. Study background: Membership in the Caucasian-associated ancestry cluster was found for approximately 85% of about 430 genotyped donors. Study-wide results and caveats: About 87% or about 30% of the time was how often most TCR beta V segments were productive, according to an earlier analysis.

A note on this clone: Its antigen remains unknown.

Healthy bone marrow donors made up the donor group. The PCR used 60 Vbeta and 13 Jbeta primers. Measured with immunoSEQ multiplex PCR; TCRdb has only the in-frame clones, and not every one. The sample has 130,000 or so clones; approximately 85% are singletons. With 1 base clipped from V and 5 bases from J, the junction kept 5 bases outside the gene matches. The germline CDR1 and CDR2 sequences are MNHNS and SASEGT. The CDR3 covers 15 residues. The clonotype originates from a woman aged 45-60 years in good health and CMV-seropositive. The rearrangement uses TRBV6-1 and TRBJ1-1; TRBD1 matches at 9 bases. Sequenced sample: PBMCs. For the CDR3, the DNA is TGTGCCAGCAGTGAAGGGGGACAGGGTGGAACTGAAGCTTTCTTT. Translated, it gives CASSEGGQGGTEAFF.